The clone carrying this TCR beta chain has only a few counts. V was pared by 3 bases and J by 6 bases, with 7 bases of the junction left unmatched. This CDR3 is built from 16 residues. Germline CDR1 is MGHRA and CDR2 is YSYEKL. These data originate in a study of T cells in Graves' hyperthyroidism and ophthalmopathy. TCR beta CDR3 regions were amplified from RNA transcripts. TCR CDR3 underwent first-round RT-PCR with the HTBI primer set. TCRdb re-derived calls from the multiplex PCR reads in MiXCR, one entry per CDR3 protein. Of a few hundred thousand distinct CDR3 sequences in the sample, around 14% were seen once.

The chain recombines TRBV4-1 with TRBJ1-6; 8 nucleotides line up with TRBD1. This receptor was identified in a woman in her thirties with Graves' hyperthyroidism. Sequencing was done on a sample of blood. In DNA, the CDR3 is TGCGCCAGCAGCCAGGAAGGACAGGGCCGTAATTCACCCCTCCACTTT. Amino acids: CASSQEGQGRNSPLHF.